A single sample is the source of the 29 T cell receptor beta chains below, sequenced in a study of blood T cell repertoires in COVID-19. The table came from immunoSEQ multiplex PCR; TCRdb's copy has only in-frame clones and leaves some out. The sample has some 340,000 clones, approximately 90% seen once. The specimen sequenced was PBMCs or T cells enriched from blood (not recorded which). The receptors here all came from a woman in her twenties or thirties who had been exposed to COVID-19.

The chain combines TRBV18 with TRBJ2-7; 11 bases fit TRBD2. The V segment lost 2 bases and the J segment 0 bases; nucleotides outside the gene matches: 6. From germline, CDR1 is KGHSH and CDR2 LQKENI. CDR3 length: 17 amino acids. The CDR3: CASSPGLAGGPSYEQYF. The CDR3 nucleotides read TGTGCCAGCTCACCAGGGCTAGCGGGGGGCCCCTCCTACGAGCAGTACTTC.

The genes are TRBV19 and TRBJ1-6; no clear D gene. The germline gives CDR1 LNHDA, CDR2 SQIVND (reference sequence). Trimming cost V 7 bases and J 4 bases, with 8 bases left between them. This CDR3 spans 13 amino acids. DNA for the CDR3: TGTGCCAGTACCGACAATTATAATTCACCCCTCCACTTT. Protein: CASTDNYNSPLHF.

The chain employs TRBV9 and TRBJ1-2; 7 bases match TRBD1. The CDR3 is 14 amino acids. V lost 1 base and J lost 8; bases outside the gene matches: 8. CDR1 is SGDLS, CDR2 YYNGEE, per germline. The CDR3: CASSVLSTGDGYTF. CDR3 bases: TGTGCCAGCAGCGTATTATCCACAGGGGACGGCTACACCTTC.

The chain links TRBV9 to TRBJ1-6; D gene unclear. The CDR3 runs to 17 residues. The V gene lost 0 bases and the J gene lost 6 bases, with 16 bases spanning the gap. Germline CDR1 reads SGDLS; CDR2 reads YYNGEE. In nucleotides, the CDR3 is TGTGCCAGCAGCGTAGGAGTCCTTTGGAGTGGTAATTCACCCCTCCACTTT. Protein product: CASSVGVLWSGNSPLHF.

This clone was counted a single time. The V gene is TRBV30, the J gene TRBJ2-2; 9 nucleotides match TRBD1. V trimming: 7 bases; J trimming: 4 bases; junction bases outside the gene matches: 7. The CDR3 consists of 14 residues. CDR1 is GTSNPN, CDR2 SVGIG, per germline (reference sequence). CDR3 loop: CAFRQGDRTGELFF. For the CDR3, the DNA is TGTGCCTTTAGACAGGGGGATCGCACCGGGGAGCTGTTTTTT.

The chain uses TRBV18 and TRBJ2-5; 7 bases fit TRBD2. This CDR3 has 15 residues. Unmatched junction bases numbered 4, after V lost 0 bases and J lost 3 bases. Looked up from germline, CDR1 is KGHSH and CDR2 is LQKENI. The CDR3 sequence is CASSPPGGLEETQYF. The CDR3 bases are TGTGCCAGCTCACCACCGGGAGGACTAGAAGAGACCCAGTACTTC. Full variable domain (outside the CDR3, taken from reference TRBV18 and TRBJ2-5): NAGVMQNPRHLVRRRGQEARLRCSPMKGHSHVYWYRQLPEEGLKFMVYLQKENIIDESGMPKERFSAEFPKEGPSILRIQQVVRGDSAAYFCASSPPGGLEETQYFGPGTRLLVL.

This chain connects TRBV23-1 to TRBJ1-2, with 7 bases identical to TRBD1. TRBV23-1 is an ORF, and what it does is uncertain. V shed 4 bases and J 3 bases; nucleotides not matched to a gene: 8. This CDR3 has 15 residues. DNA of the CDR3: TGCGCCAGCAGTCCCACCGACAGGGTCTACTATGGCTACACCTTC. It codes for CASSPTDRVYYGYTF.

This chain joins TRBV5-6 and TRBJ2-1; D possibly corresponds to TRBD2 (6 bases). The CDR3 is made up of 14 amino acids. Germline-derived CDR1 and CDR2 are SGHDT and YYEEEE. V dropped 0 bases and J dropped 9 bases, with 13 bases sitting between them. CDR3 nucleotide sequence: TGTGCCAGCAGCTTGGCCTCGGGGGTTGGTGAGCAGTTCTTC. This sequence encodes CASSLASGVGEQFF.

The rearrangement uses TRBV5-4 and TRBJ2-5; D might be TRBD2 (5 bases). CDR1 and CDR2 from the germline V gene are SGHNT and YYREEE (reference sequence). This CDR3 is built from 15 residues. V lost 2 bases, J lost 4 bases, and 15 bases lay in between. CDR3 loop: CASSFTLGQGETQYF. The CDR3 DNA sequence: TGTGCCAGCAGCTTTACACTAGGGCAAGGAGAGACCCAGTACTTC.

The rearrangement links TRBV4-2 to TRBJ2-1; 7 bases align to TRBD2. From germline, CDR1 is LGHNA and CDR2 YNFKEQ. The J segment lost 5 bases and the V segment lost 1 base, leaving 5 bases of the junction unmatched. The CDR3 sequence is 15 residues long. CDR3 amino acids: CASSQGGTMHNEQFF. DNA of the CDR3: TGTGCCAGCAGCCAAGGGGGGACTATGCACAATGAGCAGTTCTTC.

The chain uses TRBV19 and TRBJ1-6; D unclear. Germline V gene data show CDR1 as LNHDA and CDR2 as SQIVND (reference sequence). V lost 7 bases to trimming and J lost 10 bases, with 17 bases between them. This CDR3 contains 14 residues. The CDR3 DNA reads TGTGCCAGTACCACCCCGCAGACGGGGTCACCCCTCCACTTT. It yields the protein CASTTPQTGSPLHF.

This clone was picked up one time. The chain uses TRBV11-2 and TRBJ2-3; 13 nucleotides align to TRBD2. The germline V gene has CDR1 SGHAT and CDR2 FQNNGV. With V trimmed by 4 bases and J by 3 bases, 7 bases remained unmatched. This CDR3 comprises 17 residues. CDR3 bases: TGTGCCAGCAGCTCCCAACTAGCGGGGGGGCCTACAGATACGCAGTATTTT. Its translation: CASSSQLAGGPTDTQYF.

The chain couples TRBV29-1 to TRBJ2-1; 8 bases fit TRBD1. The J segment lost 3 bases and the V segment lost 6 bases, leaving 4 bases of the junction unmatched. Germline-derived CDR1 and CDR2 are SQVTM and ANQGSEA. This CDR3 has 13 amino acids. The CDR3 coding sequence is TGCAGCGTCGTGACAGGGGACTACAATGAGCAGTTCTTC. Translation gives CSVVTGDYNEQFF.

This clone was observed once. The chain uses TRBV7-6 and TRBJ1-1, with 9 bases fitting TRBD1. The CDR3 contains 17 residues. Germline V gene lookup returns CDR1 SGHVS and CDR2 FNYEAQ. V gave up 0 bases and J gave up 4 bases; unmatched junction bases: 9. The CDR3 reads CASSLAVFRTGATEAFF. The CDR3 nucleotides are TGTGCCAGCAGCTTAGCGGTTTTCCGGACAGGGGCCACTGAAGCTTTCTTT.

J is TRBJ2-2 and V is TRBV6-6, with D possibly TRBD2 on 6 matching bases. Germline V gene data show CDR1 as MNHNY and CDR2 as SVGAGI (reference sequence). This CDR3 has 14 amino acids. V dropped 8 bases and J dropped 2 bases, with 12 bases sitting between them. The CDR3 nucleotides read TGTGCCAGCCGGGGGACGCGAAACACCGGGGAGCTGTTTTTT. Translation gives CASRGTRNTGELFF.

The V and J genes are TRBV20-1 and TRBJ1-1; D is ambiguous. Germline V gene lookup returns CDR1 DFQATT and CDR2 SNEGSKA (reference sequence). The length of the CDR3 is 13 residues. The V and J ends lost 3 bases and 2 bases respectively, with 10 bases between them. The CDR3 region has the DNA TGCAGTGCTAGTTCCCCCTTAAACACTGAAGCTTTCTTT. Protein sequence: CSASSPLNTEAFF.

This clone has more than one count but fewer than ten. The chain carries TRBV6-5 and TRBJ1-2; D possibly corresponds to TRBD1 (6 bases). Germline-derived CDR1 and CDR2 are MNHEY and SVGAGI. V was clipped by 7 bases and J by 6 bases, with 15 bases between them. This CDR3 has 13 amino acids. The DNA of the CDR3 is TGTGCCAGCACCCTGGCCGGGGGGCATGGCTACACCTTC. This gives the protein CASTLAGGHGYTF.

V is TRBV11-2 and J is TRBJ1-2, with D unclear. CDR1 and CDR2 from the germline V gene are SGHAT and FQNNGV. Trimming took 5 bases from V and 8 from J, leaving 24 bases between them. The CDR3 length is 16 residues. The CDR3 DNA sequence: TGTGCCAGCAGCAATAGTAGGTCTAGCAATGCAATCGGCTACACCTTC. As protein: CASSNSRSSNAIGYTF.

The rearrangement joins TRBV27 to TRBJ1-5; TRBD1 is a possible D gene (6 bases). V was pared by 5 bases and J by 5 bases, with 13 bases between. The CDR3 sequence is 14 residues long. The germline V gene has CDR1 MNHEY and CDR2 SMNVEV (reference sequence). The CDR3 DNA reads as TGTGCCAGCAGTCCTACAGGGTCCCATCAGCCCCAGCATTTT. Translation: CASSPTGSHQPQHF.

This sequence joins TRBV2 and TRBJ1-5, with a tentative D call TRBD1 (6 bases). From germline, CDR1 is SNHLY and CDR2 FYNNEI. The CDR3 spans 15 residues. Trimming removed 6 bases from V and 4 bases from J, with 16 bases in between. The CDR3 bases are TGTGCCAGCAGAGGTTACCGGGACACTAATCAGCCCCAGCATTTT. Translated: CASRGYRDTNQPQHF.

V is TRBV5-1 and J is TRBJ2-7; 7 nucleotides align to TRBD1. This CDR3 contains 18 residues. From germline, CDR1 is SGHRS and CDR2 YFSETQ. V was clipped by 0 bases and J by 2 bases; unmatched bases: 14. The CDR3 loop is CASSLVSAGTALTYEQYF. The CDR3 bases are TGCGCCAGCAGCTTGGTCTCAGCCGGGACAGCTTTAACCTACGAGCAGTACTTC.

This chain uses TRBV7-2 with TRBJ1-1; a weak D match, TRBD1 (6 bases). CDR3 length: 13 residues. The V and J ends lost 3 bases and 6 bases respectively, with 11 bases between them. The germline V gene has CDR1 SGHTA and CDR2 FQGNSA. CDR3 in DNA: TGTGCCAGCAGCTTGAAACAGGGCGCTGAAGCTTTCTTT. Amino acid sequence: CASSLKQGAEAFF.

The CDR3: CASSEGQGANQPQHF. In DNA form, the CDR3 reads TGTGCCAGCTCAGAGGGACAGGGGGCCAATCAGCCCCAGCATTTT. The rearrangement uses TRBV18 and TRBJ1-5; 12 nucleotides align to TRBD1. V lost 5 bases to trimming and J lost 3 bases; unmatched junction nucleotides: 2. This CDR3 spans 15 amino acids. Per germline, CDR1 KGHSH and CDR2 LQKENI.

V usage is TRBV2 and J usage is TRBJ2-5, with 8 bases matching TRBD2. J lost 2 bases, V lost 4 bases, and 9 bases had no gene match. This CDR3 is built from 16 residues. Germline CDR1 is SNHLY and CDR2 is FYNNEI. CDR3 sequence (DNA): TGTGCCAGCAGTGCCGGGGGATCGGGGGGGCAAGAGACCCAGTACTTC. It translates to CASSAGGSGGQETQYF.

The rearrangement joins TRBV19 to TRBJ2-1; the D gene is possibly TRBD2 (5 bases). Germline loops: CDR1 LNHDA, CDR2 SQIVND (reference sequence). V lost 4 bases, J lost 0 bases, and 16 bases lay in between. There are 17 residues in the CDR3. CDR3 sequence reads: CASSKRGLLSSYNEQFF. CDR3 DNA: TGTGCCAGTAGTAAGCGTGGACTGCTGAGCTCCTACAATGAGCAGTTCTTC.

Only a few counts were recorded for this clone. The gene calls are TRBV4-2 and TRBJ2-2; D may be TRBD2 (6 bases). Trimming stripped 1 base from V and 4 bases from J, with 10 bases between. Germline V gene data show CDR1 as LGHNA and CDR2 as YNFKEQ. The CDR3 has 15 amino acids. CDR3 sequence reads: CASSQAQEGTGELFF. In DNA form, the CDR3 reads TGTGCCAGCAGCCAAGCCCAGGAGGGCACCGGGGAGCTGTTTTTT.

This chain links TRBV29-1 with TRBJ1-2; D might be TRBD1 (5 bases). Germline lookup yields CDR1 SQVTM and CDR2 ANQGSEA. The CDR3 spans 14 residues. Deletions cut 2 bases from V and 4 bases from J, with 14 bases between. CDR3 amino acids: CSVEPREGPYGYTF. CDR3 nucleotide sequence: TGCAGCGTTGAACCAAGGGAGGGACCCTATGGCTACACCTTC. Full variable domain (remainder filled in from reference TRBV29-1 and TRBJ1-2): SAVISQKPSRDICQRGTSLTIQCQVDSQVTMMFWYRQQPGQSLTLIATANQGSEATYESGFVIDKFPISRPNLTFSTLTVSNMSPEDSSIYLCSVEPREGPYGYTFGSGTRLTVV.

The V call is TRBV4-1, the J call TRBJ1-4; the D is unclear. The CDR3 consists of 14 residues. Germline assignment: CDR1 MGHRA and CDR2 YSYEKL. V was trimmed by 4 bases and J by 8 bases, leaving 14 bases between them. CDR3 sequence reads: CASSPAPTPEKLFF. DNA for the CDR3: TGCGCCAGCAGCCCCGCCCCAACACCAGAAAAACTGTTTTTT.

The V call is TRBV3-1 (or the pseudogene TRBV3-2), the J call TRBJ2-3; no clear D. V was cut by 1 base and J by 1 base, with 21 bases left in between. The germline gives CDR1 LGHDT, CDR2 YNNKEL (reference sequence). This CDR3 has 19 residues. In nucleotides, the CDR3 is TGTGCCAGCAGCCAAGGGCTCCAGACATGGTCATTTCGCACAGATACGCAGTATTTT. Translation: CASSQGLQTWSFRTDTQYF.